This T cell receptor (beta chain) is drawn from a study of blood T cells in healthy people across ages. Through a sample-barcoded 5' primer and a J-beta primer mix, a second PCR was run for roughly 6 to 11 cycles. MiXCR, applied by TCRdb to the 5' RACE reads, yields one record per CDR3 protein. The sample lists over a million distinct CDR3 sequences; around 25% were seen once. V lost 2 bases, J lost 8 bases, and 12 bases lay in between. This CDR3 contains 13 residues. Germline V lookup: CDR1 MNHEY, CDR2 SMNVEV (reference sequence). Separately, the same data were catalogued under a study of T cells of mothers and their children. That paper adds: Study donors consisted of a few healthy Caucasian mothers and their six children. Every mother produced more than 9.5 million TCR beta CDR3 reads, whereas every child provided several million. Slightly higher, non-significant overlap characterized related mother-child pairs relative to unrelated pairs.

This clonotype was obtained from a girl aged 2 to 10 in good health. The rearrangement uses TRBV27 and TRBJ1-2; D is unclear. Sequencing was done on a sample of blood. CDR3 DNA sequence: TGTGCCAGCAGTTTAAGTTGGGGAGTCGGCTACACCTTC. Protein: CASSLSWGVGYTF.